What follows describes a single TCR beta chain. Its matching antigen is unknown. Some clones are missing from TCRdb's copy, which holds only in-frame ones; the method was immunoSEQ multiplex PCR. This table holds approximately 180,000 clones, over 85% found once. V dropped 4 bases and J dropped 0 bases, with 6 bases sitting between them. Germline CDR1 reads SGHRS; CDR2 reads YFSETQ. The CDR3 is made up of 13 amino acids. This specimen belongs to a study of T cell responses to AZD1222 COVID-19 vaccine. Overall study findings and caveats: Just 5 to 7 AZD1222 recipients were seropositive at baseline.

The receptor was derived from an adult who received the MenACWY meningococcal vaccine as a control. This material consisted of peripheral blood, taken 28 days after the second dose of the MenACWY control vaccine. The chain carries TRBV5-1 and TRBJ2-3; D may correspond to TRBD1 or TRBD2 (5 bases each). In DNA form, the CDR3 reads TGCGCCAGCAGCCGGGACAGCACAGATACGCAGTATTTT. This translates into CASSRDSTDTQYF.